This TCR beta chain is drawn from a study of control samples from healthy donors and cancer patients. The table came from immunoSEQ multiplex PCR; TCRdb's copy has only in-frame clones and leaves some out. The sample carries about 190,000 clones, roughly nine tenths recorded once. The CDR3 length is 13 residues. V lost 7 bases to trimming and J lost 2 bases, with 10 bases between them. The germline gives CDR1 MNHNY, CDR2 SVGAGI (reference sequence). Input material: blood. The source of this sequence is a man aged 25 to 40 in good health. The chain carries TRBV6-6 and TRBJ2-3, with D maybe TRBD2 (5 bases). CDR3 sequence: CASTPGFTDTQYF. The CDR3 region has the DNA TGTGCCAGCACGCCGGGGTTCACAGATACGCAGTATTTT.